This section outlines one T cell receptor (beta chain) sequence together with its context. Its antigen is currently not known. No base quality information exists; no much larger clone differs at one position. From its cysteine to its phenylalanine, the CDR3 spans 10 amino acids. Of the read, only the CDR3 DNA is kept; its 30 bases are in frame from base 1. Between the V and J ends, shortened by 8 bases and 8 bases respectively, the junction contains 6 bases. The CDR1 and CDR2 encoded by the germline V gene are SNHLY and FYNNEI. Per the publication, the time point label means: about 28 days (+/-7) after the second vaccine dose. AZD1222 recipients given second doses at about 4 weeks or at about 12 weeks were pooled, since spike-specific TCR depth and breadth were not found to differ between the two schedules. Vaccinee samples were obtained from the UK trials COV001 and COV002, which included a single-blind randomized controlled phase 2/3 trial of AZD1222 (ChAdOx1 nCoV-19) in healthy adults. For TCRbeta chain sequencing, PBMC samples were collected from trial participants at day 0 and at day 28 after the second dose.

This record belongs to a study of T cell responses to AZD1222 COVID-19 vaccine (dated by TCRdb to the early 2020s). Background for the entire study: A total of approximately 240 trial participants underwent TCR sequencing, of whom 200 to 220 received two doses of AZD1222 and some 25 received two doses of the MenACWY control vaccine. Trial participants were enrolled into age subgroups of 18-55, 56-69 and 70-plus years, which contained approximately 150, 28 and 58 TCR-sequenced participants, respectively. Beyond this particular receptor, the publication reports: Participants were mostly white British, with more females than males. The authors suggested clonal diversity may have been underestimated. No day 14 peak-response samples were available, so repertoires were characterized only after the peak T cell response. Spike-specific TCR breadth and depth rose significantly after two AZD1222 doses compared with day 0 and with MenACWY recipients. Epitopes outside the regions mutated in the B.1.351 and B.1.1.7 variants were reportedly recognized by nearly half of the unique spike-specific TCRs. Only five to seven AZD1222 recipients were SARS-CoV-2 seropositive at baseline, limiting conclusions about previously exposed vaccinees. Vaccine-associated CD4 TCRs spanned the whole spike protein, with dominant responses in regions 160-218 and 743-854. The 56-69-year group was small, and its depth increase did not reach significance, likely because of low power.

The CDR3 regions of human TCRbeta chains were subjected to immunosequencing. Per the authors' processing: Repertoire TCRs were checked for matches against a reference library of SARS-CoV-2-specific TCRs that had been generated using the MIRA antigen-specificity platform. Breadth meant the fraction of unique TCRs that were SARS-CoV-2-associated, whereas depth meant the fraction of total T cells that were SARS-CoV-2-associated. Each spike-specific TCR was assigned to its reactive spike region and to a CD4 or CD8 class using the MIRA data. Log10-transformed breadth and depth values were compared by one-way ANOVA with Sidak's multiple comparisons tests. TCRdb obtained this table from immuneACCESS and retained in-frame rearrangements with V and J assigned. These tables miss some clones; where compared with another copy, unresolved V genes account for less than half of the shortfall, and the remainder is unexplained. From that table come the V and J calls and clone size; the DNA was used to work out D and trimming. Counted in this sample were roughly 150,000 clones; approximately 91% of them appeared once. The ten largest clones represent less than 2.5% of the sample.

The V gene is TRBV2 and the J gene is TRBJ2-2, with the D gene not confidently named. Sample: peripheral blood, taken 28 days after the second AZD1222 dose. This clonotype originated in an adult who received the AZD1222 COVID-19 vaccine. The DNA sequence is TGTGCCAGCTCGGCGGGGGAGCTGTTTTTT. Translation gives CASSAGELFF.